The present T cell receptor beta chain was sequenced within a study of radiation and T cells in renal cell carcinoma. Findings and limits, study-wide: In blood, top tumor clones expanded by 2 weeks, shrinking by 4.

In the case of this clone: The antigen is not known.

Time point meaning: baseline pretreatment blood. Treatment denoted: 15 Gy SBRT to primary tumor, nephrectomy 4 weeks later. Clones were read by immunoSEQ multiplex PCR, and TCRdb kept only the in-frame ones, dropping some. The sample contains 130,000 or so clones, 88% of which appear only once. Trimming took 3 bases from V and 1 from J, leaving 12 bases between them. CDR3 length: 15 residues. CDR1 and CDR2 (germline): MNHNS, SASEGT. The sequence was collected from a woman between 50 and 59 years old with renal cell carcinoma. J is TRBJ1-2 and V is TRBV6-1; maybe TRBD1 (6 bases). The specimen comprised blood, sampled from a patient whose treatment included radiotherapy and nephrectomy. CDR3 residues: CASSETGRGNYGYTF. The CDR3 DNA reads as TGTGCCAGCAGTGAGACAGGCCGGGGTAACTATGGCTACACCTTC.